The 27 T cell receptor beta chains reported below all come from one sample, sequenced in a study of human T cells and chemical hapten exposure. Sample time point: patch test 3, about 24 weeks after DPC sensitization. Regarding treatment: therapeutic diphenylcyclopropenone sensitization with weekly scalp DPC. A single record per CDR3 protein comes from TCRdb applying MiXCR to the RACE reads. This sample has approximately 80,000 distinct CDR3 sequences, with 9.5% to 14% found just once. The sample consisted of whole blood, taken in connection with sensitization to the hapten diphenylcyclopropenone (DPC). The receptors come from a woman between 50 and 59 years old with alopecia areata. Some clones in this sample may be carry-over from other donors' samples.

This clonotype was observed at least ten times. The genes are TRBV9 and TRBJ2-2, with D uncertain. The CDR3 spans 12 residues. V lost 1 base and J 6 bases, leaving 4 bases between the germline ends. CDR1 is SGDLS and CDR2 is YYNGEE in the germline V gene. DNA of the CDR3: TGTGCCAGCAGCGTATGGGCCGGGGAGCTGTTTTTT. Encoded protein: CASSVWAGELFF. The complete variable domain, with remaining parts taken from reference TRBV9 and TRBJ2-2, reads DSGVTQTPKHLITATGQRVTLRCSPRSGDLSVYWYQQSLDQGLQFLIQYYNGEERAKGNILERFSAQQFPDLHSELNLSSLELGDSALYFCASSVWAGELFFGEGSRLTVL.

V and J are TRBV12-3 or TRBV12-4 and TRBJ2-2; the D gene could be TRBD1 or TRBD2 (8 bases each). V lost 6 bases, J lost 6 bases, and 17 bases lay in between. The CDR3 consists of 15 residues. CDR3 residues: CASRVAGQVAGELFF. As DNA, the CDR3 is TGTGCCAGCAGGGTAGCGGGACAGGTGGCCGGGGAGCTGTTTTTT.

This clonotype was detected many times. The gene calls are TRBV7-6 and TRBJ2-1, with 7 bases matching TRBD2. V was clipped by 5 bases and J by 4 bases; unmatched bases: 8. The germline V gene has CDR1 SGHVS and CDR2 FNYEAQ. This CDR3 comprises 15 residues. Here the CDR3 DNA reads TGTGCCAGCAGCCCTGGTGGAGCGGGGTACAATGAGCAGTTCTTC. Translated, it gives CASSPGGAGYNEQFF.

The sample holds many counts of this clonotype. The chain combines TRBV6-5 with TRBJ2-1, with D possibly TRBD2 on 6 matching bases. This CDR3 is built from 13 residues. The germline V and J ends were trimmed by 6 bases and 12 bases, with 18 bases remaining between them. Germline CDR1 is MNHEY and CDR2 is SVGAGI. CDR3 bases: TGTGCCAGCAGGGGGGGACTTCAGAGCTCGCAGTTCTTC. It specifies CASRGGLQSSQFF.

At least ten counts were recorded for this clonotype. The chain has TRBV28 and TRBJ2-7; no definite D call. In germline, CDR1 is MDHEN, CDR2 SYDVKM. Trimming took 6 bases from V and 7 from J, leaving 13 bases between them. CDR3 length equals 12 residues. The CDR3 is CASSRTLGEQYF. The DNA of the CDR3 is TGTGCCAGCAGCAGGACGTTGGGGGAGCAGTACTTC.

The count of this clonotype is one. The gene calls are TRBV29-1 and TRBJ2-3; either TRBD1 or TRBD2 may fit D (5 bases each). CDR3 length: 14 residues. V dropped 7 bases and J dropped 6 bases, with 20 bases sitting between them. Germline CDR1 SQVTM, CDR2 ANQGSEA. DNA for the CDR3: TGCAGCGCAGGCCAGGGAGATCGGGCCGATACGCAGTATTTT. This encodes CSAGQGDRADTQYF.

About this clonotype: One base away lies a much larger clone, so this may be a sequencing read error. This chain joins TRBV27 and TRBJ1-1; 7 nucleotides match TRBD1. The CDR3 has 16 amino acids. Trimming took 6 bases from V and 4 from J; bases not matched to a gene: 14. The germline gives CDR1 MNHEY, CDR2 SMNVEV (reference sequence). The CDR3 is CASRLGRGGLGTEAFF. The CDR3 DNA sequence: TGTGCCAGCAGACTTGGAAGAGGGGGCTTGGGCACTGAAGCTTTCTTT.

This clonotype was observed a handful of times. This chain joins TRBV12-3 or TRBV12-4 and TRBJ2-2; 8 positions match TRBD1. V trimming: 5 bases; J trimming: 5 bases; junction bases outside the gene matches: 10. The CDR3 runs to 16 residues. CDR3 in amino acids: CASSPDRARGTGELFF. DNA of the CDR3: TGTGCCAGCAGTCCGGACAGGGCCAGAGGAACCGGGGAGCTGTTTTTT.

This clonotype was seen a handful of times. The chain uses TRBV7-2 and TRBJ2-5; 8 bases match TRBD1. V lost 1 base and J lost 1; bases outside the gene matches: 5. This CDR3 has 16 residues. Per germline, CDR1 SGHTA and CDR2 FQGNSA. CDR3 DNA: TGTGCCAGCAGCTTAGTGGCAGGGGGCCCCCAAGAGACCCAGTACTTC. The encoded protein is CASSLVAGGPQETQYF. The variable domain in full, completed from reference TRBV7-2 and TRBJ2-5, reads GAGVSQSPSNKVTEKGKDVELRCDPISGHTALYWYRQSLGQGLEFLIYFQGNSAPDKSGLPSDRFSAERTGGSVSTLTIQRTQQEDSAVYLCASSLVAGGPQETQYFGPGTRLLVL.

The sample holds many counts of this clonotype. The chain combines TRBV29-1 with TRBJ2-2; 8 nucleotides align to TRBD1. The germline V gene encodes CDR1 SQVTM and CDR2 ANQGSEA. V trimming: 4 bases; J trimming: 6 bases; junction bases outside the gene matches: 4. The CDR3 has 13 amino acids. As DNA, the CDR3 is TGCAGCGTTGTCCAGGGGGCATCCGGGGAGCTGTTTTTT. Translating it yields CSVVQGASGELFF.

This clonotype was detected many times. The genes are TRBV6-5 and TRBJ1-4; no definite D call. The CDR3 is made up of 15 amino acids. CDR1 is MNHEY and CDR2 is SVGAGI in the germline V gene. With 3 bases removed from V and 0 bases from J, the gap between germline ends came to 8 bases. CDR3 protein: CASSYGRATNEKLFF. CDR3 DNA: TGTGCCAGCAGTTATGGACGCGCAACTAATGAAAAACTGTTTTTT.

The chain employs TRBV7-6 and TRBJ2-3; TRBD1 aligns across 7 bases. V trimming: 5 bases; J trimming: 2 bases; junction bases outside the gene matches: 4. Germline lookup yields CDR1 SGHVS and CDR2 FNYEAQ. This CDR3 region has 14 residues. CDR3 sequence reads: CASSPDRTTDTQYF. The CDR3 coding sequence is TGTGCCAGCAGCCCGGACAGGACCACAGATACGCAGTATTTT.

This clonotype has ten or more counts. The CDR3 loop reads CASSSLPPGGNNEQFF. The CDR3 DNA follows: TGTGCCAGCAGTTCCCTCCCCCCAGGGGGGAACAATGAGCAGTTCTTC. This chain connects TRBV6-2 or TRBV6-3 to TRBJ2-1; maybe TRBD1 (7 bases). CDR3 length: 16 residues. The germline V gene encodes CDR1 MNHEY and CDR2 SVGEGT. V gave up 4 bases and J gave up 5 bases, with 18 bases separating them.

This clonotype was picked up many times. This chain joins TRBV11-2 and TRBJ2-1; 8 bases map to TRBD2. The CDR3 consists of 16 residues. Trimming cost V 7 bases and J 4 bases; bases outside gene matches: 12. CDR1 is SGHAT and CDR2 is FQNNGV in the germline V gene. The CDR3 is CASTHKARGGYNEQFF. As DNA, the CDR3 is TGTGCCAGCACCCATAAGGCTCGGGGGGGGTACAATGAGCAGTTCTTC.

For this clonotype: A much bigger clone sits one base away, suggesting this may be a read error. In DNA form, the CDR3 reads TGTGCCAGCAGCCCCCCGGGACAGTACAATGAGCAGTTCTTC. It specifies CASSPPGQYNEQFF. The chain joins TRBV13 to TRBJ2-1; 7 nucleotides line up with TRBD1. The germline gives CDR1 PRHDT, CDR2 FYEKMQ (reference sequence). J was trimmed by 4 bases and V by 5 bases; bases with no gene match: 5. CDR3 length: 14 amino acids.

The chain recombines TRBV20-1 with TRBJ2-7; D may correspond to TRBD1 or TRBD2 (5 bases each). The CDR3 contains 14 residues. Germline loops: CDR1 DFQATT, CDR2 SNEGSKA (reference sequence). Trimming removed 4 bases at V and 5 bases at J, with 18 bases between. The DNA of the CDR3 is TGCAGTGCTACCCTCAATTACCGGGGCCACGAGCAGTACTTC. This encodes CSATLNYRGHEQYF.

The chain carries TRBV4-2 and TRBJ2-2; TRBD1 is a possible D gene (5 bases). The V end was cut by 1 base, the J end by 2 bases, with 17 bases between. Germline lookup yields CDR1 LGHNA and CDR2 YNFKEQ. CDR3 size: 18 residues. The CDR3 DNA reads TGTGCCAGCAGCCAAGCGGTGGGGCAAATTTTTAACACCGGGGAGCTGTTTTTT. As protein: CASSQAVGQIFNTGELFF.

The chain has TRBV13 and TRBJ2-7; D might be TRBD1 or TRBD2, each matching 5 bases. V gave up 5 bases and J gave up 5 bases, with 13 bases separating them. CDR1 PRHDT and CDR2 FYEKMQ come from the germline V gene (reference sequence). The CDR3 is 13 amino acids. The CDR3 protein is CASSQGVWDEQYF. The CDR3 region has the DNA TGTGCCAGCAGCCAGGGAGTTTGGGACGAGCAGTACTTC.

Here the CDR3 reads CSASGQVNQPQHF. CDR3 in DNA: TGCAGTGCTAGCGGGCAGGTCAATCAGCCCCAGCATTTT. The chain carries TRBV20-1 and TRBJ1-5; D is unresolved. The CDR3 covers 13 residues. The germline CDR1 and CDR2 sequences are DFQATT and SNEGSKA (reference sequence). V lost 3 bases to trimming and J lost 3 bases, with 9 bases between them.

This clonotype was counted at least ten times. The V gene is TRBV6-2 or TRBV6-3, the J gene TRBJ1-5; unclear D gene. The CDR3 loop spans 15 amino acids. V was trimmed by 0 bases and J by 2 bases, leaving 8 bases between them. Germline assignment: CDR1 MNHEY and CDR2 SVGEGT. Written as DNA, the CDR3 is TGTGCCAGCAGTTACTCCGGGAGGGGCAATCAGCCCCAGCATTTT. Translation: CASSYSGRGNQPQHF.

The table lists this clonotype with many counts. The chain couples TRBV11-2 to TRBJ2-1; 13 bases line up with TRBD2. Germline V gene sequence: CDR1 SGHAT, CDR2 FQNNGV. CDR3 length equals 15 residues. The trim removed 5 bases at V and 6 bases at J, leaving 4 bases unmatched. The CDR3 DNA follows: TGTGCCAGCAGCCCCGGACTAGCGGGAGTCAATGAGCAGTTCTTC. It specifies CASSPGLAGVNEQFF. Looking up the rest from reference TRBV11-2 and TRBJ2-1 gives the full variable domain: EAGVAQSPRYKIIEKRQSVAFWCNPISGHATLYWYQQILGQGPKLLIQFQNNGVVDDSQLPKDRFSAERLKGVDSTLKIQPAKLEDSAVYLCASSPGLAGVNEQFFGPGTRLTVL.

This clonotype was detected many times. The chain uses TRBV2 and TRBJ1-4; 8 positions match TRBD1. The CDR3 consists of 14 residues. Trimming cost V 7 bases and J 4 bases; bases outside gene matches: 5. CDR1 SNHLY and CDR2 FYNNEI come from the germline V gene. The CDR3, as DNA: TGTGCCAGCACCCGACAGGGGATTAATGAAAAACTGTTTTTT. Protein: CASTRQGINEKLFF.

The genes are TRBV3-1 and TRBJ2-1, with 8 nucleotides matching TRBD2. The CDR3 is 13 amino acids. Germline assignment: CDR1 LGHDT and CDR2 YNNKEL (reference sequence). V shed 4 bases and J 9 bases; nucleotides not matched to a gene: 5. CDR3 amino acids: CASSLGLEGEQFF. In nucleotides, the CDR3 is TGTGCCAGCAGCCTGGGACTAGAGGGTGAGCAGTTCTTC.

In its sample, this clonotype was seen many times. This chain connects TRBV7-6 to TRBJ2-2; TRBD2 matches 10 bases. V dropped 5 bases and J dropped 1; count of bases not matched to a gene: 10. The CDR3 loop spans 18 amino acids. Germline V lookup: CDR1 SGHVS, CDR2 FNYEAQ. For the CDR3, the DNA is TGTGCCAGCAGCCCTATTCCAAGGACTAGCGGGAACACCGGGGAGCTGTTTTTT. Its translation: CASSPIPRTSGNTGELFF.

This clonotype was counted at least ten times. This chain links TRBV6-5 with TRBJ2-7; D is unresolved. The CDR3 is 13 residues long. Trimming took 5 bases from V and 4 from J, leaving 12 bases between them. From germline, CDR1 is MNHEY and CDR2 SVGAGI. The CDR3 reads CASSPPGIYEQYF. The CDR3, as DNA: TGTGCCAGCAGTCCCCCAGGAATTTACGAGCAGTACTTC.

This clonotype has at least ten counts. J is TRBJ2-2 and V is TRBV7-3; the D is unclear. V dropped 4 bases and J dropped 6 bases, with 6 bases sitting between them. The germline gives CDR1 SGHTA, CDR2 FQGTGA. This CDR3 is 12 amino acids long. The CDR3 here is CASSSYAGELFF. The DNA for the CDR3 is TGTGCCAGCAGCTCCTATGCCGGGGAGCTGTTTTTT. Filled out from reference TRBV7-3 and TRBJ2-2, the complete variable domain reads GAGVSQTPSNKVTEKGKYVELRCDPISGHTALYWYRQSLGQGPEFLIYFQGTGAADDSGLPNDRFFAVRPEGSVSTLKIQRTERGDSAVYLCASSSYAGELFFGEGSRLTVL.

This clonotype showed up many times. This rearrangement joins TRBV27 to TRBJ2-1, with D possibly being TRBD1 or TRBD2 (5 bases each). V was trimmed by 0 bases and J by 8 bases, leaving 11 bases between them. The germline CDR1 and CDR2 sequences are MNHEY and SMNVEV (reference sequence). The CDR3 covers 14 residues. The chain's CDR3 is CASSLSARDDEQFF. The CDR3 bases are TGTGCCAGCAGTTTATCTGCCAGGGACGATGAGCAGTTCTTC.